One and the same sample provided the 5 T cell receptor beta chains below, sequenced in a study of T cell responses to AZD1222 COVID-19 vaccine. Profiled with immunoSEQ multiplex PCR; TCRdb holds only in-frame clones, not every one. This sample has 120,000 to 150,000 clones, with roughly 88% found just once. Source: peripheral blood, taken on day 0 of AZD1222 vaccination. The receptors come from an adult in good health.

The chain couples TRBV3-1 (or the pseudogene TRBV3-2) to TRBJ1-1; D is unclear. The CDR3 length is 12 residues. V shed 5 bases and J shed 5 bases, with 9 bases lying between them. Germline CDR1 LGHDT, CDR2 YNNKEL (reference sequence). CDR3 amino acids: CASSTRATEAFF. In nucleotides, the CDR3 is TGTGCCAGCAGCACAAGGGCGACTGAAGCTTTCTTT.

The rearrangement links TRBV7-2 to TRBJ1-2; the match to TRBD1 covers 7 bases. Looked up from germline, CDR1 is SGHTA and CDR2 is FQGNSA. V lost 4 bases and J lost 4; bases outside the gene matches: 9. This CDR3 is built from 15 residues. The CDR3 here is CASSSMTGSSYGYTF. The CDR3 DNA is TGTGCCAGCAGCTCCATGACAGGGTCCTCCTATGGCTACACCTTC.

This clone was detected a few times. This sequence joins TRBV11-2 and TRBJ1-5; TRBD1 matches at 8 bases. The V gene end was trimmed by 5 bases and the J gene end by 7 bases; junction bases not matched to a gene: 7. The CDR3 is 14 residues long. In germline, CDR1 is SGHAT, CDR2 FQNNGV. The CDR3 coding sequence is TGTGCCAGCAGCCCACAGGGGGGGAAGCAGCCCCAGCATTTT. This sequence encodes CASSPQGGKQPQHF.

This clone was found once. V and J are TRBV19 and TRBJ1-2, with 7 bases matching TRBD1. Unmatched junction bases numbered 14, after V lost 3 bases and J lost 4 bases. The CDR3 length is 17 residues. Per the germline V gene, CDR1 is LNHDA and CDR2 is SQIVND (reference sequence). In DNA, the CDR3 is TGTGCCAGTAGTATGAAAGTTTCTGGGACAGAGTCCTATGGCTACACCTTC. Its protein is CASSMKVSGTESYGYTF. Together with reference TRBV19 and TRBJ1-2, the CDR3 gives the full variable domain: DGGITQSPKYLFRKEGQNVTLSCEQNLNHDAMYWYRQDPGQGLRLIYYSQIVNDFQKGDIAEGYSVSREKKESFPLTVTSAQKNPTAFYLCASSMKVSGTESYGYTFGSGTRLTVV.

This clone was observed a single time. The chain employs TRBV19 and TRBJ1-2; 7 bases line up with TRBD1. With V trimmed by 6 bases and J by 6 bases, 7 bases remained unmatched. This CDR3 region has 13 residues. Germline V CDR1 and CDR2: LNHDA, SQIVND (reference sequence). The chain's CDR3 is CASREQGIHGYTF. In DNA, the CDR3 is TGTGCCAGTAGGGAACAGGGGATCCATGGCTACACCTTC. Full variable domain (missing parts from reference TRBV19 and TRBJ1-2): DGGITQSPKYLFRKEGQNVTLSCEQNLNHDAMYWYRQDPGQGLRLIYYSQIVNDFQKGDIAEGYSVSREKKESFPLTVTSAQKNPTAFYLCASREQGIHGYTFGSGTRLTVV.